This T cell receptor (beta chain) emerged from a study of cytomegalovirus exposure and HLA in healthy donors. Study-level information: The roughly 120 million unique TCR beta sequences, from around 200 million T cells, were found by an earlier analysis.

The primer mix had 60 Vbeta and 13 Jbeta primers. Per the original data handling: Later reanalysis found 75 million to 95 million unique TCR beta chains, around 11 million of them shared. Method: immunoSEQ multiplex PCR; TCRdb's copy keeps in-frame clones and lacks some. V and J calls and clone size are given by that table; D and trimming were obtained from the DNA. The sample spans 30,000 to 35,000 clones; the ten largest clones claim under 4.5%. On this clone itself: The antigen remains unidentified.

Overall study results and limits: Later genetic work tied a missense DCLRE1C variant to beta-chain V and J trimming. A later analysis showed HLA-associated TCR beta chains outstripping equally common others in clonal expansion.

The CDR3 covers 14 residues. The germline V gene encodes CDR1 SGHAT and CDR2 FQDESV (reference sequence). V was pared by 6 bases and J by 8 bases, with 16 bases between. Sequencing was carried out using PBMCs. This TCR derives from a man aged 40-50 years in good health and CMV-seronegative. The chain has TRBV11-1 and TRBJ1-4, with D tentatively TRBD1 (6 bases). CDR3 bases: TGTGCCAGCAGTCAGGACAGTACTTCGGAAAAACTGTTTTTT. Translated, it gives CASSQDSTSEKLFF. Using reference TRBV11-1 and TRBJ1-4 for the parts outside the CDR3, the full variable domain is EAEVAQSPRYKITEKSQAVAFWCDPISGHATLYWYRQILGQGPELLVQFQDESVVDDSQLPKDRFSAERLKGVDSTLKIQPAELGDSAMYLCASSQDSTSEKLFFGSGTQLSVL.